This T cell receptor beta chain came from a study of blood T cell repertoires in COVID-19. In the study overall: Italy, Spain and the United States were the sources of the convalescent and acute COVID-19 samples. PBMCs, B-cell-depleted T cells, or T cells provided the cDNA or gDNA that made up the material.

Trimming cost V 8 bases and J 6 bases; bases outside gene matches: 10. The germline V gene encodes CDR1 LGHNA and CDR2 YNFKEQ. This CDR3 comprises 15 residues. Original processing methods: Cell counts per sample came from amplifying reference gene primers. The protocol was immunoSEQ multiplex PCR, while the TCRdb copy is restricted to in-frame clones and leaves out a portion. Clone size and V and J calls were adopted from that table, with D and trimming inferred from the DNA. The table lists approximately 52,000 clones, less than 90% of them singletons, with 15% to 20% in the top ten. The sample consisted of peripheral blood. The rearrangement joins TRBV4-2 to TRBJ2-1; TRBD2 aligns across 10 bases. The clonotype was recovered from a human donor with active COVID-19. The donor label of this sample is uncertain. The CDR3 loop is CASALSGGPINEQFF. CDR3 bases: TGTGCCAGCGCCCTTAGCGGGGGGCCCATCAATGAGCAGTTCTTC.